The entry below describes one T cell receptor beta chain. Germline CDR1 and CDR2: KGHSH and LQKENI. V was cut by 6 bases and J by 6 bases, with 14 bases left in between. The CDR3 consists of 14 residues. This sample was included in a study of blood T cell repertoires in COVID-19. Study-wide context: Collection of acute and convalescent COVID-19 samples took place in the United States, Italy and Spain.

This study enrolled people aged about 18 to 100 from about two dozen US geographic areas. Which cohort a participant joined came from the clinical history participants gave. Authors' processing steps: By means of reference gene primer amplification, nucleated cell counts were estimated. The protocol was immunoSEQ multiplex PCR, while the TCRdb copy is restricted to in-frame clones and leaves out a portion. The DNA gave D and trimming, while V, J and clone size come from that table. Of around 370,000 clones in the sample, roughly 91% were seen once. The specimen was PBMCs or T cells enriched from blood (not recorded which). This chain connects TRBV18 to TRBJ1-4, with D perhaps TRBD1 (5 bases). This clonotype was obtained from a woman between 18 and 29 years old who had recovered from COVID-19. The CDR3 loop is CASSVGASDEKLFF. In DNA form, the CDR3 reads TGTGCCAGCTCCGTAGGGGCGTCCGATGAAAAACTGTTTTTT. The entire variable domain, with the rest obtained from reference TRBV18 and TRBJ1-4, is as follows: NAGVMQNPRHLVRRRGQEARLRCSPMKGHSHVYWYRQLPEEGLKFMVYLQKENIIDESGMPKERFSAEFPKEGPSILRIQQVVRGDSAAYFCASSVGASDEKLFFGSGTQLSVL.